Following are 20 T cell receptor beta chains from one sample sequenced in a study of cytomegalovirus exposure and HLA in healthy donors. A multiplex PCR was run with 60 Vbeta primers and 13 Jbeta primers. The data were produced by immunoSEQ multiplex PCR, yet TCRdb's version contains in-frame clones alone and is incomplete. Here the sample spans just under 95,000 clones, roughly 80% being singletons. Specimen: PBMCs. The receptors were sampled from a man between 50 and 59 years old in good health and CMV-seropositive.

This sequence joins TRBV6-5 and TRBJ1-3, with D tentatively TRBD1 (6 bases). V was shortened by 0 bases and J by 2 bases, with 11 bases between the two germline ends. CDR1 and CDR2 (germline): MNHEY, SVGAGI. The CDR3 extends over 16 amino acids. The CDR3 DNA sequence: TGTGCCAGCAGTTACTCGGGGGCAGGGACTGGAAACACCATATATTTT. Translation: CASSYSGAGTGNTIYF.

V and J are TRBV29-1 and TRBJ1-1; D not certain. CDR1 is SQVTM and CDR2 is ANQGSEA in the germline V gene. The CDR3 runs to 14 residues. Trimming cost V 3 bases and J 0 bases, with 11 bases left between them. CDR3 in DNA: TGCAGCGTTGAGGGCGCAGGCTTGAACACTGAAGCTTTCTTT. Residues: CSVEGAGLNTEAFF.

Details on this clone: At one of its ends the junction is not consistent with the germline gene, which may arise from a read error. The gene calls are TRBV7-8 and TRBJ1-6; D might be TRBD1 (6 bases). Germline values: CDR1 SGHVS, CDR2 FQNEAQ. There are 16 residues in the CDR3. CDR3 in DNA: TGTGCCAGCAGCTTAAACCCCAGGGGAGATAATTCACCCCTCAACTTT. This encodes CASSLNPRGDNSPLNF.

This clone turned up a few times. V usage is TRBV29-1 and J usage is TRBJ1-2; no clear D gene. The V end lost 8 bases, the J end lost 2 bases, and 9 bases lay between the germline ends. The CDR3 spans 11 residues. Germline values: CDR1 SQVTM, CDR2 ANQGSEA. CDR3 sequence reads: CSTLTNYGYTF. The CDR3 nucleotides read TGCAGCACCCTGACAAACTATGGCTACACCTTC.

V usage is TRBV6-5 and J usage is TRBJ1-2; 8 bases align to TRBD1. The CDR3 contains 14 residues. Trimming cost V 3 bases and J 5 bases; bases outside gene matches: 5. Germline CDR1 reads MNHEY; CDR2 reads SVGAGI. This chain's CDR3 is CASSYRQGAYGYTF. The CDR3 bases are TGTGCCAGCAGTTATCGGCAGGGGGCGTATGGCTACACCTTC.

Comment on this clone: This may be a read error: a much more frequent sequence differs by one nucleotide. The chain has TRBV28 and TRBJ2-2, with D possibly being TRBD2 (5 bases). V was clipped by 9 bases and J by 1 base, with 9 bases between them. The CDR3 spans 13 residues. CDR1 is MDHEN, CDR2 SYDVKM, per germline. CDR3 sequence (DNA): TGTGCCAGTAGTGCGGGGAACACCGGGGAGCTGTTTTTT. Protein sequence: CASSAGNTGELFF.

The chain uses TRBV28 and TRBJ1-5; TRBD1 matches 8 bases. The V gene end was trimmed by 8 bases and the J gene end by 0 bases; junction bases not matched to a gene: 6. There are 15 residues in the CDR3. CDR1 and CDR2 (germline): MDHEN, SYDVKM. CDR3 sequence: CASGQGGGSNQPQHF. The CDR3 DNA reads as TGTGCCAGCGGACAGGGAGGAGGTAGCAATCAGCCCCAGCATTTT.

To note about this clone: Germline is not matched at one junction end, which may reflect a read error. V gene TRBV25-1 combines with J gene TRBJ2-7; TRBD1 agrees at 10 bases. Germline loops: CDR1 MGHDK, CDR2 SYGVNS. This CDR3 region has 15 residues. CDR3 DNA: TGTGCCAGCAGTGAATCCCCCTTCCAGGGACAGGGGAGTTTCTTC. It specifies CASSESPFQGQGSFF.

The chain joins TRBV5-1 to TRBJ1-1; the match to TRBD1 covers 7 bases. Germline assignment: CDR1 SGHRS and CDR2 YFSETQ. This CDR3 has 14 residues. With V trimmed by 5 bases and J by 2 bases, 6 bases remained unmatched. The CDR3 sequence is CASRPGTANTEAFF. CDR3 coding DNA: TGCGCCAGCAGACCCGGGACAGCCAACACTGAAGCTTTCTTT. Full variable domain (outside the CDR3, taken from reference TRBV5-1 and TRBJ1-1): KAGVTQTPRYLIKTRGQQVTLSCSPISGHRSVSWYQQTPGQGLQFLFEYFSETQRNKGNFPGRFSGRQFSNSRSEMNVSTLELGDSALYLCASRPGTANTEAFFGQGTRLTVV.

This clone came up a few times. V usage is TRBV29-1 and J usage is TRBJ1-5; a weak D match, TRBD1 (5 bases). Germline-derived CDR1 and CDR2 are SQVTM and ANQGSEA. The CDR3 length is 13 residues. V lost 5 bases and J lost 3, with 11 bases in between. CDR3 nucleotide sequence: TGCAGCGTTCAACAGGAAATCAATCAGCCCCAGCATTTT. It encodes CSVQQEINQPQHF.

For this clone: At one of its ends the junction is not consistent with the germline gene, which may arise from a read error. This rearrangement joins TRBV6-5 to TRBJ1-2, with 7 positions matching TRBD1. CDR1 is MNHEY, CDR2 SVGAGI, per germline. The CDR3 totals 11 residues. The CDR3: CASSYRGGYPF. CDR3 nucleotide sequence: TGTGCCAGCAGTTACCGAGGGGGCTACCCCTTC.

The chain carries TRBV6-1 and TRBJ2-7; D possibly corresponds to TRBD1 (6 bases). This CDR3 has 12 residues. The germline V gene has CDR1 MNHNS and CDR2 SASEGT. V was shortened by 6 bases and J by 4 bases, with 10 bases between the two germline ends. As DNA, the CDR3 is TGTGCCAGCAGCCCCAGGGGTTACGAGCAGTACTTC. Its translation: CASSPRGYEQYF.

The CDR3 loop reads CASSSPGQGAPPGKLFF. The CDR3 nucleotides are TGTGCCAGCAGCTCTCCGGGACAGGGGGCTCCCCCTGGAAAACTGTTTTTT. The chain carries TRBV7-6 and TRBJ1-4; TRBD1 matches at 12 bases. The V and J ends lost 4 bases and 10 bases, in that order; junction bases with no gene match: 13. Germline CDR1 SGHVS, CDR2 FNYEAQ. The CDR3 length is 17 residues. The full variable domain, completed using reference TRBV7-6 and TRBJ1-4, is GAGVSQSPRYKVTKRGQDVALRCDPISGHVSLYWYRQALGQGPEFLTYFNYEAQQDKSGLPNDRFSAERPEGSISTLTIQRTEQRDSAMYRCASSSPGQGAPPGKLFFGSGTQLSVL.

This clone was observed a single time. CDR3 nucleotide sequence: TGTGCCAGCAGCTTAGATAGCGGGGGGGCCGGTGGGGCCAACGTCCTGACTTTC. It codes for CASSLDSGGAGGANVLTF. This rearrangement joins TRBV7-8 to TRBJ2-6; 11 bases align to TRBD2. CDR1 is SGHVS and CDR2 is FQNEAQ in the germline V gene. V was clipped by 1 base and J by 3 bases; unmatched bases: 5. This CDR3 region has 18 residues.

The chain recombines TRBV18 with TRBJ2-2; the D is unclear. Trimming removed 3 bases from V and 2 bases from J, with 4 bases in between. Germline V CDR1 and CDR2: KGHSH, LQKENI. The CDR3 is 13 amino acids. CDR3 sequence: CASSPSNTGELFF. CDR3 bases: TGTGCCAGCTCACCTTCAAACACCGGGGAGCTGTTTTTT.

This sequence joins TRBV10-3 and TRBJ1-4; D ambiguous. Germline CDR1 is ENHRY and CDR2 is SYGVKD. This CDR3 is built from 16 residues. V lost 6 bases and J 4 bases, leaving 18 bases between the germline ends. The CDR3, as DNA: TGTGCCATCAGACGCGGTGAGGGCAGAAGTAATGAAAAACTGTTTTTT. It yields the protein CAIRRGEGRSNEKLFF.

The chain couples TRBV11-2 to TRBJ2-7, with 9 bases aligning to TRBD1. This CDR3 spans 15 amino acids. Unmatched junction bases numbered 2, after V lost 1 base and J lost 1 base. CDR1 is SGHAT, CDR2 FQNNGV, per germline. The CDR3 region is CASSLVGTGSYEQYF. In DNA, the CDR3 is TGTGCCAGCAGCTTAGTTGGGACAGGGTCCTACGAGCAGTACTTC.

This clone was recorded a few times. V gene TRBV6-1 combines with J gene TRBJ1-4, with D perhaps matching TRBD1 (5 bases). The germline V gene encodes CDR1 MNHNS and CDR2 SASEGT. This CDR3 region has 14 residues. V shed 10 bases and J shed 1 base, with 13 bases lying between them. The CDR3 region is CATRSGGTNEKLFF. The CDR3, as DNA: TGTGCCACCCGCTCCGGGGGAACTAATGAAAAACTGTTTTTT.

The rearrangement links TRBV7-2 to TRBJ2-5, with a weak D call TRBD2 (5 bases). This CDR3 has 14 residues. V was trimmed by 3 bases and J by 4 bases, leaving 12 bases between them. The V gene's germline CDR1 is SGHTA and CDR2 FQGNSA. The DNA of the CDR3 is TGTGCCAGCAGCTTGACCGGGGTCCCAGAGACCCAGTACTTC. Translating it yields CASSLTGVPETQYF.

Only a few counts were recorded for this clone. This sequence joins TRBV6-5 and TRBJ2-5, with a weak D call TRBD2 (5 bases). CDR1 is MNHEY, CDR2 SVGAGI, per germline. Between the trimmed V and J ends, which lost 5 bases and 5 bases, there was a span of 18 bases. CDR3 length equals 15 residues. CDR3 bases: TGTGCCAGCAGTAGGCTCGTTCCGGGATCCGAGACCCAGTACTTC. Translating it yields CASSRLVPGSETQYF.